This TCR beta chain was identified in a study of cytomegalovirus exposure and HLA in healthy donors (dated by TCRdb to the late 2010s). Looking at the study overall: A later analysis indicated that the 130 or so validation repertoires were generated on the platform also employed for the approximately 700 repertoires of the first cohort. The study aimed to test whether signatures of past pathogen exposure could be identified by cataloging public T cell receptors. A separate validation cohort of approximately 130 different subjects was used in addition to the roughly 670-subject first cohort. High-throughput TCR immunosequencing, statistical association of individual TCRs with disease status, and machine learning were combined to predict cytomegalovirus infection status.

Separate from the approximately 700-subject first cohort, the validation cohort of roughly 110 subjects was the group to which the donors belonged. Inclusive of the bounding cysteine and phenylalanine, the CDR3 is 13 residues long. The CDR3 DNA has 39 bases and is translated from base 1. Via the germline V gene, CDR1 is SGHVS and CDR2 FQNEAQ. V and J lose 1 base and 8 bases, and a span of 11 bases separates them. The library was made by the immunoSEQ multiplex PCR assay. In the paper's pipeline: A statistical classification framework was built to diagnose cytomegalovirus status from the catalog of TCR beta chain sequences. TCRdb limited this immuneACCESS table to in-frame rearrangements with V and J called. A share of clones is missing; checked studies link under half to unresolved V genes, and the rest is unexplained. The V and J calls and the clone size are those of that table, but D and trimming were determined from the DNA. Present in this sample are 150,000 to 200,000 clones, approximately 89% of which were seen just once. The ten largest make up approximately 2.6% of the sample.

Of note for this clone: Its cognate antigen has yet to be identified. The record has no base qualities; no much larger clone is one base away.

Summary of the overall study and its limitations: The classifier was reported to diagnose cytomegalovirus status with high specificity and sensitivity in both the original and validation cohorts. A later analysis found that TCRs clustered in the first cohort also tended to co-occur in the approximately 120 validation repertoires, with 90% to 95% of cluster scores above 0. All 120 repertoires were used to score co-occurrence in the validation cohort in a later analysis, because that analysis had no HLA typing for the cohort. Three of the identified cytomegalovirus-associated TCR beta chains were confirmed in vitro to be specific for cytomegalovirus antigens. While some public TCRs were present in many individuals, most TCR sequences turned up only very rarely across donors. In the study, approximately 160 TCR beta chains were listed as associated with cytomegalovirus. According to the authors, the approach could potentially be generalized to other disease states and immunological phenotypes.

The sample comprised PBMCs. In this chain, TRBV7-8 is recombined with TRBJ1-2, with a tentative D gene TRBD1 over 5 matching bases. This TCR was sampled from a young man in good health and CMV-seropositive. The encoded CDR3 is CASSLVGGRGYTF. The DNA reads TGTGCCAGCAGCTTAGTGGGGGGTCGGGGCTACACCTTC.